The clone carrying this T cell receptor beta chain has more than one count but fewer than ten. Its antigen remains unidentified. This sample stems from a study of tumor-infiltrating lymphocytes in localized non-small cell lung cancer. Study in general: Several tumor histologies, both smoking statuses, and some post-neoadjuvant chemotherapy samples were included. Tumor tissue and non-adjacent uninvolved lung came from each patient.

Data came from immunoSEQ multiplex PCR; TCRdb stores just in-frame clones and leaves some out. The sample yields about 13,000 clones, under 70% seen once. The CDR3 extends over 15 amino acids. Germline values: CDR1 MNHNS, CDR2 SASEGT. V was pared by 8 bases and J by 2 bases, with 9 bases of the junction left unmatched. Points from the study as a whole: Technical variation could not be separated from intratumor heterogeneity here.

The chain carries TRBV6-1 and TRBJ2-7, with 10 bases that match TRBD1. The sequence came from a human donor with non-small cell lung cancer. Sequenced: lung tumor tissue. CDR3 in amino acids: CASARDRGDAYEQYF. The CDR3 nucleotides are TGTGCCAGCGCCCGGGACAGGGGCGATGCCTACGAGCAGTACTTC.